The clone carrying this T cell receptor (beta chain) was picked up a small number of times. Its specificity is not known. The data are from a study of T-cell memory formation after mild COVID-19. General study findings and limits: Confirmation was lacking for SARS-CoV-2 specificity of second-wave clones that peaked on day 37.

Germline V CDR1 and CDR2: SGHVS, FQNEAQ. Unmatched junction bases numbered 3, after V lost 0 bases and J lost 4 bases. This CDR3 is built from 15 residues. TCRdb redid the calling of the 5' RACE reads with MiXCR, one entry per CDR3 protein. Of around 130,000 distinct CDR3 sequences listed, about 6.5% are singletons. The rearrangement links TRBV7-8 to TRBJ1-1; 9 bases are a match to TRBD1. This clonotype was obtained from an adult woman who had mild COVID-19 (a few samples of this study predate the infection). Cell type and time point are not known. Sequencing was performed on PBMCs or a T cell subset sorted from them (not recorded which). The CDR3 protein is CASSLAGQGRTEAFF. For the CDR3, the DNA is TGTGCCAGCAGCTTAGCTGGACAGGGGCGCACTGAAGCTTTCTTT.